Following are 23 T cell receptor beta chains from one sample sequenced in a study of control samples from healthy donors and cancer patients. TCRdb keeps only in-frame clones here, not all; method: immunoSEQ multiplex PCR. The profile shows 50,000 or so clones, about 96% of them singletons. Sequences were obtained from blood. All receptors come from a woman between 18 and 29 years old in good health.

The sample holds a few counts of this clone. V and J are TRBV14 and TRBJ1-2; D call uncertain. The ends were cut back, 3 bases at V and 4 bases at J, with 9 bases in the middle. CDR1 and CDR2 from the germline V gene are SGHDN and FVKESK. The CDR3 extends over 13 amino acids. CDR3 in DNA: TGTGCCAGCAGCCAGGTTACTCTCTATGGCTACACCTTC. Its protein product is CASSQVTLYGYTF. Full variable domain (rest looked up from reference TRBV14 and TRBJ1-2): EAGVTQFPSHSVIEKGQTVTLRCDPISGHDNLYWYRRVMGKEIKFLLHFVKESKQDESGMPNNRFLAERTGGTYSTLKVQPAELEDSGVYFCASSQVTLYGYTFGSGTRLTVV.

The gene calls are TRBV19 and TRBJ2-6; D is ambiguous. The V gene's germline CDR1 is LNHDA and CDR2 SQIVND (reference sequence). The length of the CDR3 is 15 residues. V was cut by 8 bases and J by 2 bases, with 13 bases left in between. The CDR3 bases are TGTGCCAGTGCCCTTGAAAGGGCTGGGGCCAACGTCCTGACTTTC. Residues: CASALERAGANVLTF. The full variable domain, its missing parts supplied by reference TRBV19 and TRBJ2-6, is DGGITQSPKYLFRKEGQNVTLSCEQNLNHDAMYWYRQDPGQGLRLIYYSQIVNDFQKGDIAEGYSVSREKKESFPLTVTSAQKNPTAFYLCASALERAGANVLTFGAGSRLTVL.

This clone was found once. CDR3 in amino acids: CASSFQGEVSPLHF. In nucleotides, the CDR3 is TGTGCCAGCAGCTTCCAGGGGGAGGTTTCACCCCTCCACTTT. The chain employs TRBV7-2 and TRBJ1-6; 7 nucleotides align to TRBD1. Germline V gene sequence: CDR1 SGHTA, CDR2 FQGNSA. Trimming took 3 bases from V and 9 from J; bases not matched to a gene: 5. There are 14 residues in the CDR3. Full variable domain (missing parts from reference TRBV7-2 and TRBJ1-6): GAGVSQSPSNKVTEKGKDVELRCDPISGHTALYWYRQSLGQGLEFLIYFQGNSAPDKSGLPSDRFSAERTGGSVSTLTIQRTQQEDSAVYLCASSFQGEVSPLHFGNGTRLTVT.

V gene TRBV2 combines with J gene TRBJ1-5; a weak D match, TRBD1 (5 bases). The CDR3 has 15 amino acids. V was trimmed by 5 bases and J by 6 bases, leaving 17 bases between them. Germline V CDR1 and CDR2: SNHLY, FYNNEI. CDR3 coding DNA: TGTGCCAGCAGTCCCCGGGGGAACTGGCGTCAGCCCCAGCATTTT. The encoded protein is CASSPRGNWRQPQHF.

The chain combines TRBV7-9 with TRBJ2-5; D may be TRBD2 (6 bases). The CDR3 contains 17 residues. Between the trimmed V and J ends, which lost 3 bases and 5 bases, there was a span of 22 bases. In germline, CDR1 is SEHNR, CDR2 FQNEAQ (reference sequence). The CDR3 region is CASSFTMGTLAGETQYF. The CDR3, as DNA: TGTGCCAGCAGCTTCACGATGGGGACCCTGGCGGGGGAGACCCAGTACTTC.

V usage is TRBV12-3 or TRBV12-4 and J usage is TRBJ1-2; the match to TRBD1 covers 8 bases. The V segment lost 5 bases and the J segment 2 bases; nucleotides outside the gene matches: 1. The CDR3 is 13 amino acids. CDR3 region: CASSRQGNYGYTF. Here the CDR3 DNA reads TGTGCCAGCAGTCGACAGGGGAACTATGGCTACACCTTC.

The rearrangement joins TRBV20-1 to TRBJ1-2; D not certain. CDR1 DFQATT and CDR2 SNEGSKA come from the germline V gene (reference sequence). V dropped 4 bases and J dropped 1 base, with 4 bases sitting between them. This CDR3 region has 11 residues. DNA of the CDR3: TGCAGTGCTAAAATTAACTATGGCTACACCTTC. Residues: CSAKINYGYTF.

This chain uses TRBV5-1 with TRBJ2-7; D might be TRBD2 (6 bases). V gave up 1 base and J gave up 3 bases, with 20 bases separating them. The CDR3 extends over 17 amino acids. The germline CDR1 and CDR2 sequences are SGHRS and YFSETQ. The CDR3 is CASSLSPGQGGYYEQYF. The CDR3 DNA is TGCGCCAGCAGCTTGTCCCCTGGCCAGGGAGGATACTACGAGCAGTACTTC.

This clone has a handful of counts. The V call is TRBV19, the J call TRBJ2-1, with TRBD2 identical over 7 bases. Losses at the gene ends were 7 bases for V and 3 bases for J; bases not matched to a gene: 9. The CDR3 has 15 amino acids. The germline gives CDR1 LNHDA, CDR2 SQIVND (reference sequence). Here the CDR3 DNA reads TGTGCCAGTATAGCTCCTAGCGGTGACTACAATGAGCAGTTCTTC. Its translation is CASIAPSGDYNEQFF. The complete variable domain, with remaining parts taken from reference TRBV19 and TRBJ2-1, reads DGGITQSPKYLFRKEGQNVTLSCEQNLNHDAMYWYRQDPGQGLRLIYYSQIVNDFQKGDIAEGYSVSREKKESFPLTVTSAQKNPTAFYLCASIAPSGDYNEQFFGPGTRLTVL.

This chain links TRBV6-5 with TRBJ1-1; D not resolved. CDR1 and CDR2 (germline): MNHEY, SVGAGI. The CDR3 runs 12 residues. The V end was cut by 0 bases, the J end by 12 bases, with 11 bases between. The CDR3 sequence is CASSYSTQATFF. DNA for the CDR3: TGTGCCAGCAGTTACTCGACGCAGGCGACTTTCTTT.

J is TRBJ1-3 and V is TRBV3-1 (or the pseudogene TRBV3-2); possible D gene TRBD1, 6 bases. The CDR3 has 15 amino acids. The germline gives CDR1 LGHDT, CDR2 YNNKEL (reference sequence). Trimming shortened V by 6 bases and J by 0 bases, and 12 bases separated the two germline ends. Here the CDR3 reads CASRVDRSSGNTIYF. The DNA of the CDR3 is TGTGCCAGCAGGGTCGACAGGTCCTCTGGAAACACCATATATTTT.

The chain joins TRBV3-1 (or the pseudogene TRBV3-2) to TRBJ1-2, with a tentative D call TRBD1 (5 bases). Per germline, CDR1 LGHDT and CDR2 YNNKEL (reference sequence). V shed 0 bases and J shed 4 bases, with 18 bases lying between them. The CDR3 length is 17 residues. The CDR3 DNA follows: TGTGCCAGCAGCCAAGATCGGACACAGAGGTTTGCCTATGGCTACACCTTC. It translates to CASSQDRTQRFAYGYTF.

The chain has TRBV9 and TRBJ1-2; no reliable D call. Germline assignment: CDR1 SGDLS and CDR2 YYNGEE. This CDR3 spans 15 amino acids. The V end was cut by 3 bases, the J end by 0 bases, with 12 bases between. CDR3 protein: CASSGRREANYGYTF. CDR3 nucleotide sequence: TGTGCCAGCAGCGGGCGACGGGAAGCTAACTATGGCTACACCTTC.

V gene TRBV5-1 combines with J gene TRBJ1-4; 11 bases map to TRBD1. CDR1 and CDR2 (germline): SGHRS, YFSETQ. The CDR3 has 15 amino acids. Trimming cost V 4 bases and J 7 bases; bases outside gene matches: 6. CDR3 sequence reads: CASSRTGGAGEKLFF. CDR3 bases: TGCGCCAGCAGCAGGACAGGGGGCGCTGGTGAAAAACTGTTTTTT.

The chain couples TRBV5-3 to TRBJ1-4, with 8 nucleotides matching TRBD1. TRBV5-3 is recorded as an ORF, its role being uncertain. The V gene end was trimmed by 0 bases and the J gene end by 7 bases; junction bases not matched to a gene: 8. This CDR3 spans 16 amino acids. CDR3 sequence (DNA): TGTGCCAGAAGCTTGGTGTCAGGGGGCCTTGGTGAAAAACTGTTTTTT. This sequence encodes CARSLVSGGLGEKLFF.

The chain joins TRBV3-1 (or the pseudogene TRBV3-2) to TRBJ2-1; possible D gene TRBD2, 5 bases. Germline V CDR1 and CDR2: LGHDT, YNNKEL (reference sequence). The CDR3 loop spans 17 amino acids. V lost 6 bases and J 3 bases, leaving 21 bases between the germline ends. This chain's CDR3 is CASSQKPGNSRYNEQFF. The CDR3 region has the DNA TGTGCCAGCAGTCAGAAGCCCGGGAACAGTCGCTACAATGAGCAGTTCTTC.

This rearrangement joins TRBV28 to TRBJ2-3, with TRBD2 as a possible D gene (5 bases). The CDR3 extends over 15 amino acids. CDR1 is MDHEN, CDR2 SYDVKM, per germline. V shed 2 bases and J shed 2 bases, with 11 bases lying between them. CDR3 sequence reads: CASSLRGKPTDTQYF. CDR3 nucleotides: TGTGCCAGCAGTTTAAGAGGGAAACCCACAGATACGCAGTATTTT. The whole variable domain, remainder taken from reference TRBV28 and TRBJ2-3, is DVKVTQSSRYLVKRTGEKVFLECVQDMDHENMFWYRQDPGLGLRLIYFSYDVKMKEKGDIPEGYSVSREKKERFSLILESASTNQTSMYLCASSLRGKPTDTQYFGPGTRLTVL.

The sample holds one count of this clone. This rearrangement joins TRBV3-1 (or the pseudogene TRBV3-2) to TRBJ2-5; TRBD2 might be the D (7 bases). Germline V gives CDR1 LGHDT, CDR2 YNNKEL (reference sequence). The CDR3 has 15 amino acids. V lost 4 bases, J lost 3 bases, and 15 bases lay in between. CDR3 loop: CASSRVAGAEETQYF. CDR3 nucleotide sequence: TGTGCCAGCAGCCGAGTGGCGGGGGCCGAAGAGACCCAGTACTTC.

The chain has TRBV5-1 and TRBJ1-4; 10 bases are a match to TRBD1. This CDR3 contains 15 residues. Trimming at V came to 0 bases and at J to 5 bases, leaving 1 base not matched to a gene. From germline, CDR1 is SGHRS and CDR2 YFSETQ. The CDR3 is CASSLGGQGNEKLFF. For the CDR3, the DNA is TGCGCCAGCAGCTTGGGGGGACAGGGGAATGAAAAACTGTTTTTT.

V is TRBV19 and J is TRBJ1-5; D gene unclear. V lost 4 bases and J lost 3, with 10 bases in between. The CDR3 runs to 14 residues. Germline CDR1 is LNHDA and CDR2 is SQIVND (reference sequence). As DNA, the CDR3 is TGTGCCAGTAGTAGTTTGCCTATCAATCAGCCCCAGCATTTT. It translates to CASSSLPINQPQHF.

The CDR3 spells CASSTHRRLAGSMGEQFF. CDR3 coding DNA: TGTGCCAGTAGTACCCATAGGCGACTAGCGGGGTCTATGGGTGAGCAGTTCTTC. The rearrangement links TRBV19 to TRBJ2-1, with TRBD2 matching 11 bases. The CDR3 is 18 amino acids. Germline assignment: CDR1 LNHDA and CDR2 SQIVND (reference sequence). The J segment lost 9 bases and the V segment lost 4 bases, leaving 17 bases of the junction unmatched.

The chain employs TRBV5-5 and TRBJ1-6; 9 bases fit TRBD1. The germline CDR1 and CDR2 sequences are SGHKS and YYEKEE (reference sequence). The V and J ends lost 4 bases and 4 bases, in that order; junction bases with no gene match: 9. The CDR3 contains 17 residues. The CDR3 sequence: CASSLRDRAVYNSPLHF. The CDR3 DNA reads TGTGCCAGCAGCCTCCGGGACAGGGCCGTATATAATTCACCCCTCCACTTT.

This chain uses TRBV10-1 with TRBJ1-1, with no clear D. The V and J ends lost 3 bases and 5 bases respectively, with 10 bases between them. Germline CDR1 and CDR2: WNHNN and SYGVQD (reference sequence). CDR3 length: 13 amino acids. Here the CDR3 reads CASSDSARTEAFF. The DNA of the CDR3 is TGCGCCAGCAGTGACTCTGCAAGGACTGAAGCTTTCTTT.